The 4 T cell receptor beta chains below all came from one sample that was sequenced in a study of blood T cell dynamics during melanoma immunotherapy. Libraries were prepared by immunoSEQ multiplex PCR; TCRdb keeps only in-frame clonotypes and omits some of them. The sample includes more than 10,000 clones, around 80% of them seen just once. Time point reported: week 3, after first cycle of checkpoint inhibitor. The specimen was blood, collected from a patient treated with checkpoint blockade. These TCRs come from a human donor with melanoma.

This chain links TRBV7-9 with TRBJ1-1; D might be TRBD1 (5 bases). The CDR3 contains 13 residues. Trimming stripped 4 bases from V and 5 bases from J, with 11 bases between. Germline lookup yields CDR1 SEHNR and CDR2 FQNEAQ (reference sequence). The chain's CDR3 is CASSYRGRTEAFF. For the CDR3, the DNA is TGTGCCAGCAGCTACCGGGGGAGGACTGAAGCTTTCTTT. The variable domain in full, with the rest retrieved from reference TRBV7-9 and TRBJ1-1, is DTGVSQNPRHKITKRGQNVTFRCDPISEHNRLYWYRQTLGQGPEFLTYFQNEAQLEKSRLLSDRFSAERPKGSFSTLEIQRTEQGDSAMYLCASSYRGRTEAFFGQGTRLTVV.

Written as DNA, the CDR3 is TGTGCCAGCAGTCCAGAGGACAGGGCCGACCTTAACTATGGCTACACCTTC. This gives the protein CASSPEDRADLNYGYTF. The chain joins TRBV27 to TRBJ1-2, with 8 bases fitting TRBD1. The germline V gene has CDR1 MNHEY and CDR2 SMNVEV (reference sequence). This CDR3 comprises 17 residues. V gave up 5 bases and J gave up 1 base; unmatched junction bases: 12.

This clone was picked up a small number of times. The chain carries TRBV5-1 and TRBJ1-1, with D hard to call. The V gene lost 2 bases and the J gene lost 2 bases, with 7 bases spanning the gap. The CDR3 runs 13 residues. Per germline, CDR1 SGHRS and CDR2 YFSETQ. This chain's CDR3 is CASSLAGNTEAFF. CDR3 sequence (DNA): TGCGCCAGCAGCTTAGCGGGCAACACTGAAGCTTTCTTT.

The rearrangement joins TRBV7-9 to TRBJ2-6, with D possibly matching TRBD1 (6 bases). This CDR3 spans 18 amino acids. The V gene's germline CDR1 is SEHNR and CDR2 FQNEAQ (reference sequence). Trimming stripped 6 bases from V and 4 bases from J, with 22 bases between. The CDR3 DNA is TGTGCCAGCAGTCGAACGACAGGCCCCTCCTGGGGGGCCAACGTCCTGACTTTC. Residues: CASSRTTGPSWGANVLTF.